These T cell receptor beta chains were read from a single sample in a study of neurological immune-mediated disorders. Each CDR3 protein is one row after TCRdb ran MiXCR on the 5' RACE reads. This table holds some 66,000 distinct CDR3 sequences, around 3.7% found once. The source material was PBMCs. The source of these receptors is a man aged 40-50 years with multiple sclerosis. CDR3s include the opening cysteine and the closing phenylalanine or tryptophan. The order of the fields is J gene, CDR3 length, clone size, D gene, V gene, CDR3 protein, CDR3 DNA. A D gene is named only where the DNA matches it firmly. The size entry is marked missing in some rows and otherwise reads once, few, many or a size class.

>TRBJ2-5|12|many|.|TRBV20-1
CSAATSSETQYF
TGCAGTGCCGCGACTAGTTCAGAGACCCAGTACTTC
>TRBJ2-3|13|many|.|TRBV20-1
CSATESSTDTQYF
TGCAGTGCCACAGAGTCTAGCACAGATACGCAGTATTTT
>TRBJ2-7|16|many|TRBD2|TRBV5-1
CASSLGGATSAYEQYF
TGCGCCAGCAGCTTGGGGGGCGCGACTAGCGCCTACGAGCAGTACTTC
>TRBJ2-3|15|many|TRBD1|TRBV5-1
CASSPDRGQRDTQYF
TGCGCCAGCAGCCCGGACAGGGGGCAAAGAGATACGCAGTATTTT
>TRBJ1-4|15|.|.|TRBV10-3
CAISESGGANEKLFF
TGTGCCATCAGTGAGTCAGGGGGAGCTAATGAAAAACTGTTTTTT
>TRBJ1-3|14|many|.|TRBV5-1
CASSLEGSGNTIYF
TGCGCCAGCAGCTTGGAGGGATCTGGAAACACCATATATTTT
>TRBJ1-2|16|many|TRBD1|TRBV7-9
CASSPTLLGQGLGYTF
TGTGCCAGCAGCCCTACTCTGCTGGGACAGGGTTTAGGCTACACCTTC
>TRBJ2-1|18|.|TRBD2|TRBV7-8
CASSLALEGGIIYNEQFF
TGTGCCAGCAGCTTAGCTCTAGAGGGAGGGATAATATACAATGAGCAGTTCTTC
>TRBJ1-2|10|many|.|TRBV5-1
CASSLEGYTF
TGCGCCAGCAGCTTGGAGGGCTACACCTTC
>TRBJ1-2|13|many|TRBD1|TRBV12-3/TRBV12-4
CASSTTGGYGYTF
TGTGCCAGCAGTACCACAGGGGGCTATGGCTACACCTTC
>TRBJ1-6|14|many|.|TRBV6-1
CASSEDGNNSPLHF
TGTGCCAGCAGTGAGGACGGGAATAATTCACCCCTCCACTTT
>TRBJ1-2|13|many|TRBD1|TRBV12-3/TRBV12-4
CASRPGQGSGYTF
TGTGCCAGCAGGCCGGGACAGGGTTCTGGCTACACCTTC
>TRBJ1-2|13|many|.|TRBV5-1
CASSLAGGGGYTF
TGCGCCAGCAGCTTGGCCGGGGGCGGTGGCTACACCTTC
>TRBJ2-2|19|many|TRBD1|TRBV7-9
CASSLAGTGTGPNTGELFF
TGTGCCAGCAGCTTAGCGGGCACCGGGACAGGGCCGAACACCGGGGAGCTGTTTTTT
>TRBJ2-3|15|many|TRBD1|TRBV7-9
CASSLDRGRIDTQYF
TGTGCCAGCAGCCTCGACAGGGGGCGGATAGATACGCAGTATTTT
>TRBJ2-5|15|many|.|TRBV24-1
CATSDLTGYQETQYF
TGTGCCACCAGTGATTTAACAGGTTACCAAGAGACCCAGTACTTC
>TRBJ1-5|15|many|.|TRBV12-3/TRBV12-4
CASSLKGSFNQPQHF
TGTGCCAGCAGCCTAAAAGGGAGTTTTAATCAGCCCCAGCATTTT
>TRBJ2-1|17|many|TRBD2|TRBV18
CASSLMGGAGVLDEQFF
TGTGCCAGCTCCCTGATGGGGGGAGCGGGGGTCCTAGATGAGCAGTTCTTC
>TRBJ2-4|13|many|.|TRBV29-1
CSVLKDPKNIQYF
TGCAGCGTTTTAAAGGATCCCAAAAACATTCAGTACTTC
>TRBJ1-1|14|many|.|TRBV20-1
CSSQHGGARTEAFF
TGCAGTTCTCAACATGGGGGCGCCAGGACTGAAGCTTTCTTT
>TRBJ1-5|14|many|.|TRBV5-8
CASSRTISRVPQHF
TGTGCCAGCAGCCGCACTATTTCCCGGGTGCCCCAGCATTTT
>TRBJ1-2|12|.|.|TRBV5-1
CDSRMTGDGYTF
TGCGACAGCAGGATGACGGGGGACGGCTACACCTTC
>TRBJ2-5|16|many|TRBD2|TRBV5-1
CASSLGLAGSEETQYF
TGCGCCAGCAGCTTGGGACTAGCGGGCTCGGAAGAGACCCAGTACTTC
>TRBJ2-5|14|many|.|TRBV15
CATSRVQRPETQYF
TGTGCCACCAGCAGAGTCCAAAGGCCCGAGACCCAGTACTTC
>TRBJ2-2|14|many|.|TRBV5-5
CASSLDPRAGKLFF
TGTGCCAGCAGCTTGGATCCCCGGGCAGGGAAGCTGTTTTTT
>TRBJ2-3|14|many|.|TRBV7-2
CASSSRVGTDTQYF
TGTGCCAGCAGCTCCCGAGTAGGCACAGATACGCAGTATTTT
>TRBJ2-3|15|many|TRBD2|TRBV20-1
CSARGLAGGQDTQYF
TGCAGTGCTAGAGGGCTAGCGGGGGGGCAGGATACGCAGTATTTT
>TRBJ1-2|12|many|TRBD1|TRBV2
CASRGTGGGYTF
TGTGCCAGCAGGGGGACAGGGGGCGGCTACACCTTC
>TRBJ1-5|13|many|.|TRBV7-2
CASSSLLHQPQHF
TGTGCCAGCAGCTCCCTCTTACATCAGCCCCAGCATTTT
>TRBJ1-4|15|few|.|TRBV7-9
CASSYGQATNEKLFF
TGTGCCAGCAGCTACGGACAAGCAACTAATGAAAAACTGTTTTTT